This section outlines one TCR beta chain sequence together with its context. Its antigen remains unidentified. Axillary draining lymph nodes of breast cancer patients supplied the node samples. This specimen belongs to a study of breast tumors, draining lymph nodes, adjacent tissues. Study-wide findings and caveats: Compared with lymph nodes, tumors were less diverse; compared with nontumor tissue, more. Findings are consistent with lymph node origin and intratumoral expansion of most tumor T cells. The lymph node origin of tumor T cells was framed as consistent with a hypothesis, not demonstrated. Compared with basal-like, luminal-like tumors shared significantly more repertoire with nontumor tissue.

The CDR3 loop spans 14 amino acids. Germline CDR1 is GTSNPN and CDR2 is SVGIG (reference sequence). V lost 5 bases to trimming and J lost 9 bases, with 20 bases between them. A single record per CDR3 protein comes from TCRdb applying MiXCR to the multiplex PCR reads. The table has approximately 130,000 distinct CDR3 sequences, about 20% seen once. This chain uses TRBV30 with TRBJ2-1, with D perhaps matching TRBD1 (5 bases). Sequences were obtained from axillary lymph node tissue. The TCR originated in a female donor with breast cancer. Some clones in this sample may be carry-over from other donors' samples. The CDR3 here is CAWLLPGNCVEQFF. As DNA, the CDR3 is TGTGCCTGGCTGCTGCCAGGGAATTGTGTTGAGCAGTTCTTC.